The text below deals with one TCR beta chain. Its target antigen remains unknown. The sample holds no much larger clone one base away, and base qualities are not on file. The CDR3 regions of human TCRbeta chains were analyzed by immunosequencing. Concerning the study's data processing: TCRs in the repertoires were compared against a reference library of SARS-CoV-2-specific TCRs that had been generated with the MIRA antigen-specificity platform. Breadth was defined as the fraction of unique TCRs that were SARS-CoV-2-associated. Depth was defined as the fraction of total T cells that were SARS-CoV-2-associated. Using the MIRA data, each spike-specific TCR was assigned both to the spike region to which the TCR was reactive and to a CD4 or CD8 class. Log10-transformed breadth and depth values were compared by one-way ANOVA with Sidak's multiple comparisons tests. TCRdb limited this immuneACCESS table to in-frame rearrangements with V and J called. A share of clones is missing; checked studies link under half to unresolved V genes, and the rest is unexplained. V, J and clone size are taken as reported in that table, and D and trimming were inferred from the DNA itself. Across this sample there are fewer than 200,000 clones, with around 90% seen only once. The ten largest clonotypes hold more than 3.5% of the sample.

The CDR1 and CDR2 encoded by the germline V gene are SGHAT and FQNNGV. V is cut by 3 bases and J by 0 bases, and the space between the germline ends is 10 bases. The CDR3, cysteine through phenylalanine, is 15 amino acids long. Of the read, only the CDR3 DNA is kept; its 45 bases are in frame from base 1. The data originate from a study of T cell responses to AZD1222 COVID-19 vaccine (dated by TCRdb to the early 2020s). The study in broad terms: A total of just over 230 trial participants underwent TCR sequencing, of whom around 200 received two doses of AZD1222 and about 26 received two doses of the MenACWY control vaccine. Trial participants were enrolled by age into 18-55, 56-69 and 70-plus year subgroups, with about 150, 27 and 61 TCR-sequenced participants respectively. Here is what the overall study found, with its caveats: A significant rise in spike-specific TCR breadth and depth was observed after two AZD1222 doses relative to day 0 and relative to MenACWY recipients. In the small 56-69-year group, the increase in depth fell short of significance, most likely because of low power. The whole spike protein was spanned by vaccine-associated CD4 TCRs, and dominant responses were seen in regions 160-218 and 743-854. Reportedly, almost half of the unique spike-specific TCRs recognized epitopes lying outside the regions that are mutated in the B.1.351 and B.1.1.7 variants. Because no day 14 peak-response samples were available, the repertoires could be characterized only after the peak T cell response. Conclusions about previously exposed vaccinees are limited because only five or six AZD1222 recipients were SARS-CoV-2 seropositive at baseline. Most participants were white British and females outnumbered males, and the authors suggested that clonal diversity may have been underestimated.

The time point label, as the study defines it: about 28 days (+/-7) after the second vaccine dose. What the treatment or condition label conveys for this sample: meningococcal conjugate vaccine given as trial control. Vaccinee samples came from UK trials COV001 and COV002, including a single-blind randomized controlled phase 2/3 trial of AZD1222 (ChAdOx1 nCoV-19) in healthy adults. For TCRbeta chain sequencing, PBMC samples were collected from trial participants at day 0 and at day 28 after the second dose. The sequence derives from an adult who received the MenACWY meningococcal vaccine as a control. Sequences were derived from peripheral blood, sampled 28 days after the second dose of the MenACWY control vaccine. The chain joins TRBV11-2 to TRBJ2-3; the D gene is perhaps TRBD2, from 5 matching bases. The CDR3 region has the sequence CASSLRVYSTDTQYF. The DNA sequence reads TGTGCCAGCAGCTTGAGGGTATATAGCACAGATACGCAGTATTTT.